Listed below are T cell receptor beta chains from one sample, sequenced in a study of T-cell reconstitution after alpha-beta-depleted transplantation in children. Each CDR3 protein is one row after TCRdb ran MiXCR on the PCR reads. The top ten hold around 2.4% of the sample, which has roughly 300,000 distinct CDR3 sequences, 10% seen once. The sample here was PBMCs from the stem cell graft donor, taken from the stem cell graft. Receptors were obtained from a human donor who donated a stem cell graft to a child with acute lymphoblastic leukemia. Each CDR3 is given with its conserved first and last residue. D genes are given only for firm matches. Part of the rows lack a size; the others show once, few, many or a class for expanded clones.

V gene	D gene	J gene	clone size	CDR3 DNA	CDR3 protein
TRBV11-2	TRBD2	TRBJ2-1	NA	TGTGCCAGCAGCGTCTCTAGCGGGGCCGTCTCCTACAATGAGCAGTTCTTC	CASSVSSGAVSYNEQFF
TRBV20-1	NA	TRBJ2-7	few	TGCAGTGCTAGCCGCCCAGAGGGCAGGTACGAGCAGTACTTC	CSASRPEGRYEQYF
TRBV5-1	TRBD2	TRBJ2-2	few	TGCGCCAGCAGCTTCTTCCGGACTAGCGGGAGGGACTTCACCGGGGAGCTGTTTTTT	CASSFFRTSGRDFTGELFF
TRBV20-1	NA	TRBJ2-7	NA	TGCAGTGCTCCCACAGGGAGGTATGCCTACGAGCAGTACTTC	CSAPTGRYAYEQYF
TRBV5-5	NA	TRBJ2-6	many	TGTGCCAGCAGCTTAATCGGGGAGCCTGGGGCCAACGTCCTGACTTTC	CASSLIGEPGANVLTF
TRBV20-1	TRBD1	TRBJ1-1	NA	TGCAGTGCTAGGTGGACAGGGCGGGGGAACACTGAAGCTTTCTTT	CSARWTGRGNTEAFF
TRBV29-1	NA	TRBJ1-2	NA	TGCAGCGTTGACGAGGGCGGCTATGGCTACACCTTC	CSVDEGGYGYTF
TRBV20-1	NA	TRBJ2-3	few	TGCAGTGCTAACCCAGGCGGCACAGATACGCAGTATTTT	CSANPGGTDTQYF
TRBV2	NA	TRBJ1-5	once	TGTGCCAGCAGGGGCCCAGTACTACTCAATCAGCCCCAGCATTTT	CASRGPVLLNQPQHF
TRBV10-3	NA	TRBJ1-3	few	TGTGCCATCAGTGAGTCGCCTACAGGGAATCTGAACACCATATATTTT	CAISESPTGNLNTIYF
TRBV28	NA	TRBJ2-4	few	TGTGCCAGCAGTTTAGGAGGAGGTAGGAAGAACATTCAGTACTTC	CASSLGGGRKNIQYF
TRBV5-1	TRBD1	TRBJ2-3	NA	TGCGCCAGCAGCACGGGGACAGGGGGCATAGATACGCAGTATTTT	CASSTGTGGIDTQYF
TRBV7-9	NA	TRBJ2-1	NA	TGTGCCAGCAGCTTTAGAGGGACCAACAATGAGCAGTTCTTC	CASSFRGTNNEQFF
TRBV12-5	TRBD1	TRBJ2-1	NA	TGTGCTAGTGGTGCCGGGACAGGGGGCCGTGGGCAGTTCTTC	CASGAGTGGRGQFF
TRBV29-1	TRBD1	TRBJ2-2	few	TGCAGCGTTGAAGAGGGGGGTTTGACAGGGGGCACCGGGGAGCTGTTTTTT	CSVEEGGLTGGTGELFF
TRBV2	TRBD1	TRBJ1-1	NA	TGTGCCAGCAGGGGTTTACAGGGGCCCCAGAACACTGAAGCTTTCTTT	CASRGLQGPQNTEAFF
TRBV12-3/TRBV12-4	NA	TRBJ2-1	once	TGTGCCAGCAGTTTATGGGGGACAATAAATTACAATGAGCAGTTCTTC	CASSLWGTINYNEQFF
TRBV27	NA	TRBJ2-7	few	TGTGCCAGCAGTTTAGCTAGCACCAAATACGAGCAGTACTTC	CASSLASTKYEQYF
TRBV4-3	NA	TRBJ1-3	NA	TGCGCCAGCAGCCCGGTCTCTGGAAACACCATATATTTT	CASSPVSGNTIYF
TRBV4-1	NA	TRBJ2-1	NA	TGCGCCAGCAGCCAAGTCGGGTACAATGAGCAGTTCTTC	CASSQVGYNEQFF
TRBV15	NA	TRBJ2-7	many	TGTGCCACCAGCTCCTCCGACTACTACGAGCAGTACTTC	CATSSSDYYEQYF
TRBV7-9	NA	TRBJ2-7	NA	TGTGCCAGCAGCTTCTCTCTCGTGGGCCCCTACGAGCAGTACTTC	CASSFSLVGPYEQYF
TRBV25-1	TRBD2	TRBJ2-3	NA	TGTGCCAGCAGGGAGGGTAGGGGACTAGCGGGTTTCCTTTCAAGCACAGATACGCAGTATTTT	CASREGRGLAGFLSSTDTQYF
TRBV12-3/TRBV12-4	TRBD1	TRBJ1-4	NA	TGTGCCAGCACCGCGACAGGGGGGAATGAAAAACTGTTTTTT	CASTATGGNEKLFF
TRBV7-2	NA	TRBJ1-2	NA	TGTGCCAGCAGCTCCGACTCCAGGGTTAGCGGCGGCTACACCTTC	CASSSDSRVSGGYTF
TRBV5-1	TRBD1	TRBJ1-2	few	TGCGCCAGCAGCCCTGAACAGGGGGCGAACTATGGCTACACCTTC	CASSPEQGANYGYTF
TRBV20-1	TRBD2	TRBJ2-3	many	TGCAGTGCACATAGCGGGAATGGTGCAGATACGCAGTATTTT	CSAHSGNGADTQYF
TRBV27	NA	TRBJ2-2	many	TGTGCCAGCAGTTTCGGTCGAGGGACCGGGGAGCTGTTTTTT	CASSFGRGTGELFF
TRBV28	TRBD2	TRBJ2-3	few	TGTGCCAGCAGTTTCCCCAGGCCCCTAGCGGGTGGGCCCACAGATACGCAGTATTTT	CASSFPRPLAGGPTDTQYF
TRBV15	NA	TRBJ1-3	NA	TGTGCCACCAGCAGAGATTCGGGGGCTGGAAACACCATATATTTT	CATSRDSGAGNTIYF
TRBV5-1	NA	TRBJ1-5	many	TGTGCCAGCAGTTTAGGGGGGAGCAATCAGCCCCAGCATTTT	CASSLGGSNQPQHF
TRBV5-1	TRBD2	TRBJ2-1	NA	TGCGCCAGCAGCGCGGGGGACCCCGTCCCTGAGCAGTTCTTC	CASSAGDPVPEQFF
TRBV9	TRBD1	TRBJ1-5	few	TGTGCCAGCAGCCCGGGACAGGGTGGAACGCCCCAGCATTTT	CASSPGQGGTPQHF
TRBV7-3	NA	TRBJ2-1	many	TGTGCCAGCAGCTTAAGCAACAGCGGACCATCTGAGCAGTTCTTC	CASSLSNSGPSEQFF
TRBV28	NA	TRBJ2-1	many	TGTGCCAGCAGCCTCGAAGATACTGAGCAGTTCTTC	CASSLEDTEQFF
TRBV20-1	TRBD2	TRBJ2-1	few	TGCAGTGCTTTTAGCGGGAGGGCCGCGGACAATGAGCAGTTCTTC	CSAFSGRAADNEQFF
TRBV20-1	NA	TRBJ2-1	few	TGCAGTGCTAGGGGGGGAGTCTGGGGGAGCTCCTACAATGAGCAGTTCTTC	CSARGGVWGSSYNEQFF
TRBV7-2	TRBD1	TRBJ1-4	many	TGTGCCAGCAGCTTAGGGGTGAAGACAGGGGGTAATGAAAAACTGTTTTTT	CASSLGVKTGGNEKLFF
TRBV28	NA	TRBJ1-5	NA	TGTGCCAGCAGTTTTAGACCGTATCCCAATCAGCCCCAGCATTTT	CASSFRPYPNQPQHF
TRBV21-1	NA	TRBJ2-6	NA	TGTGCCAGCAGCAAAGTGGTAGGCAGGCGATACTCTGGGGCCAACGTCCTGACTTTC	CASSKVVGRRYSGANVLTF
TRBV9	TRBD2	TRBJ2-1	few	TGTGCCAGCAGCGTAGCGGCCGGGACTAGCGGGAGTTGGTCCTACAATGAGCAGTTCTTC	CASSVAAGTSGSWSYNEQFF